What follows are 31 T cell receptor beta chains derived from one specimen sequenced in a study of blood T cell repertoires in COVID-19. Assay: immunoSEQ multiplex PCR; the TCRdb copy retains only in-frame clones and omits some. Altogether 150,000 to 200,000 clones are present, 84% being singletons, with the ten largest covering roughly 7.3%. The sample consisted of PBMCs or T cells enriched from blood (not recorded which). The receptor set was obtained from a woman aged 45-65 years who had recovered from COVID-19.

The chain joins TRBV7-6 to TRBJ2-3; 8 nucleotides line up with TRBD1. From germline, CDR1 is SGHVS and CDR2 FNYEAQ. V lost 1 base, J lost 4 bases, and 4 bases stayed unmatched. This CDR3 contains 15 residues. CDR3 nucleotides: TGTGCCAGCAGCTTAGGAGGACAGGGCGCAGATACGCAGTATTTT. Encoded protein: CASSLGGQGADTQYF.

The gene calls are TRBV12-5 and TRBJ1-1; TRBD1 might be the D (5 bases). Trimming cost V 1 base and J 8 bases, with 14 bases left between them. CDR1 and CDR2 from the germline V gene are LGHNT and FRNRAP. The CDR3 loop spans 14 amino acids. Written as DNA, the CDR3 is TGTGCTAGTGGTTTGGAGGCAGTTGGGGCGGAAGCTTTCTTT. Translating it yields CASGLEAVGAEAFF.

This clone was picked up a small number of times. The chain's CDR3 is CASSQGQFNEKLFF. CDR3 DNA sequence: TGTGCCAGCAGCCAAGGGCAGTTTAATGAAAAACTGTTTTTT. The chain combines TRBV3-1 (or the pseudogene TRBV3-2) with TRBJ1-4; unclear D gene. Trimming pared 1 base from V and 4 bases from J, leaving 7 bases between. CDR1 is LGHDT, CDR2 YNNKEL, per germline (reference sequence). The CDR3 is made up of 14 amino acids.

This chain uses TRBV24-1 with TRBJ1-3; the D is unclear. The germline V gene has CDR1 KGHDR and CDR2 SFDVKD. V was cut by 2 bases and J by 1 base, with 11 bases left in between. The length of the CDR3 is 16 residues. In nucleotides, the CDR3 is TGTGCCACCAGTGATTCTAACCGGGGATCTGGAAACACCATATATTTT. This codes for CATSDSNRGSGNTIYF.

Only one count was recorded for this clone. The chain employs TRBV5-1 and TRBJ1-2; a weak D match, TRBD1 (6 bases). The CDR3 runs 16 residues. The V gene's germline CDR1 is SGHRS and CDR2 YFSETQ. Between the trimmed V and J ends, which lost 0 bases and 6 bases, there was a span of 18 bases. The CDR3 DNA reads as TGCGCCAGCAGCTTGGGTCCCTCGGGACAAGTGAATGGCTACACCTTC. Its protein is CASSLGPSGQVNGYTF.

In DNA, the CDR3 is TGTGCCAGCACGACAGCGGGAGGAGGACAAGAGACCCAGTACTTC. The encoded protein is CASTTAGGGQETQYF. The rearrangement joins TRBV28 to TRBJ2-5; 9 bases match TRBD2. Germline values: CDR1 MDHEN, CDR2 SYDVKM. CDR3 length equals 15 residues. Germline trimming cut 7 bases from V and 2 bases from J; bases unmatched to any gene: 8. Based on the CDR3 plus reference TRBV28 and TRBJ2-5, the full variable domain is DVKVTQSSRYLVKRTGEKVFLECVQDMDHENMFWYRQDPGLGLRLIYFSYDVKMKEKGDIPEGYSVSREKKERFSLILESASTNQTSMYLCASTTAGGGQETQYFGPGTRLLVL.

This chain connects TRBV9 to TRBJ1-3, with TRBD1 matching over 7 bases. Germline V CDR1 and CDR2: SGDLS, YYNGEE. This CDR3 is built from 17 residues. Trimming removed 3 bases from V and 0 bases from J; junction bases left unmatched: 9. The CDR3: CASSEQDRPHSGNTIYF. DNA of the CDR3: TGTGCCAGCAGCGAACAGGACAGGCCGCACTCTGGAAACACCATATATTTT.

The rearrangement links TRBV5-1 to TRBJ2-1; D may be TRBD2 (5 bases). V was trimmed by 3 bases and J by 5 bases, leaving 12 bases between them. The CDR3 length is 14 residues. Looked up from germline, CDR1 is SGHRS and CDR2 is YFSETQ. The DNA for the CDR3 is TGCGCCAGCAGCTGGCTTAGCGAACACAATGAGCAGTTCTTC. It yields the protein CASSWLSEHNEQFF.

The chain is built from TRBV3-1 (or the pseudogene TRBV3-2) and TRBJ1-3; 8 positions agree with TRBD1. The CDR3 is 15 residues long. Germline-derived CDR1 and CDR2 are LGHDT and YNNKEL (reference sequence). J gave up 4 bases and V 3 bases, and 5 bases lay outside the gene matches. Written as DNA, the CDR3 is TGTGCCAGCAGCCAGTCCGGGACAGGCGGAAACACCATATATTTT. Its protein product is CASSQSGTGGNTIYF.

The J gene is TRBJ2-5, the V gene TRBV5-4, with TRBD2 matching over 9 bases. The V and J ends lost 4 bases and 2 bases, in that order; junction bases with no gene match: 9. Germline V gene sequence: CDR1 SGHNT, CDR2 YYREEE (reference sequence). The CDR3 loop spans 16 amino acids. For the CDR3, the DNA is TGTGCCAGCAGCGATTTAGCGGGAGCTCGGCAAGAGACCCAGTACTTC. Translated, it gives CASSDLAGARQETQYF.

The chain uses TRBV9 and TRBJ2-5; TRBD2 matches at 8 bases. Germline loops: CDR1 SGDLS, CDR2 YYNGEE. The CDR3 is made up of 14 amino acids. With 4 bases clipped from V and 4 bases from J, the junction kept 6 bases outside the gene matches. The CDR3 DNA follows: TGTGCCAGCAGCCCGACGGGAGGGACAGAGACCCAGTACTTC. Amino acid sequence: CASSPTGGTETQYF.

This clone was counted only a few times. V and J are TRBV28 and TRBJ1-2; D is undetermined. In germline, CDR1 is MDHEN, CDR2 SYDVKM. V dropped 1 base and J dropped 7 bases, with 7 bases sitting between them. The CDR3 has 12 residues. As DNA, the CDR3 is TGTGCCAGCAGTTTATCCCTCCGTGGCTACACCTTC. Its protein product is CASSLSLRGYTF.

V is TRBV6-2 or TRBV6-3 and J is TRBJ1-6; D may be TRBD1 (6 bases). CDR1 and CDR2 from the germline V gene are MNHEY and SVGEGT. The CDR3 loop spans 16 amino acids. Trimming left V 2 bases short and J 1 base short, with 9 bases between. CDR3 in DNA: TGTGCCAGCAGTTACCAGGACAGTTCCTATAATTCACCCCTCCACTTT. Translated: CASSYQDSSYNSPLHF.

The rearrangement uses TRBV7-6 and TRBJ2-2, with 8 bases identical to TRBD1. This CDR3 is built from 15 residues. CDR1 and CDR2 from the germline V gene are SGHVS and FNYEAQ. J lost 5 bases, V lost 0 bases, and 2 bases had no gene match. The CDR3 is CASSLADRETGELFF. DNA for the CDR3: TGTGCCAGCAGCTTAGCGGACAGGGAAACCGGGGAGCTGTTTTTT.

The CDR3 loop is CASSPQSYRKLFF. The CDR3 nucleotides are TGTGCCAGCAGTCCACAAAGTTACAGAAAACTGTTTTTT. V usage is TRBV28 and J usage is TRBJ1-4, with D unclear. V was pared by 5 bases and J by 10 bases, with 14 bases between. This CDR3 is 13 amino acids long. Germline loops: CDR1 MDHEN, CDR2 SYDVKM.

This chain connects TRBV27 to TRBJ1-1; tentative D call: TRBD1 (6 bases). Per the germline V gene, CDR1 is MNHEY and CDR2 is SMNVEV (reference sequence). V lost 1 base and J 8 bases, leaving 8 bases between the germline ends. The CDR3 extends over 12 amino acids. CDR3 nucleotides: TGTGCCAGCAGTTTATGGGGGCAGGAAGCTTTCTTT. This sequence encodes CASSLWGQEAFF.

CDR3 in amino acids: CASSPQNNEQFF. The CDR3, as DNA: TGTGCCAGCAGCCCTCAGAACAATGAGCAGTTCTTC. The chain joins TRBV11-3 to TRBJ2-1; D gene ambiguous. V was trimmed by 5 bases and J by 5 bases, leaving 7 bases between them. Germline V lookup: CDR1 SGHNT, CDR2 YENEEA. The CDR3 spans 12 residues. The full variable domain, completed using reference TRBV11-3 and TRBJ2-1, is EAGVVQSPRYKIIEKKQPVAFWCNPISGHNTLYWYLQNLGQGPELLIRYENEEAVDDSQLPKDRFSAERLKGVDSTLKIQPAELGDSAVYLCASSPQNNEQFFGPGTRLTVL.

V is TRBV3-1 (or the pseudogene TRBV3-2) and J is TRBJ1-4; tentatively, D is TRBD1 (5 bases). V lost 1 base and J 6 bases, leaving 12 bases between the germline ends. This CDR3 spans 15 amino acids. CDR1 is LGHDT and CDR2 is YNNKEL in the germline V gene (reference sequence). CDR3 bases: TGTGCCAGCAGCCAAGGGATCCCAGGGCATGAAAAACTGTTTTTT. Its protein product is CASSQGIPGHEKLFF.

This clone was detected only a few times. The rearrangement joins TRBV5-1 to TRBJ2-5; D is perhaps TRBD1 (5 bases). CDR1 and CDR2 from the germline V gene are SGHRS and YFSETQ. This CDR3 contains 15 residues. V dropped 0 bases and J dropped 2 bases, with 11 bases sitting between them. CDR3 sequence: CASSLATGSQETQYF. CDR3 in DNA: TGCGCCAGCAGCTTGGCCACAGGATCACAAGAGACCCAGTACTTC.

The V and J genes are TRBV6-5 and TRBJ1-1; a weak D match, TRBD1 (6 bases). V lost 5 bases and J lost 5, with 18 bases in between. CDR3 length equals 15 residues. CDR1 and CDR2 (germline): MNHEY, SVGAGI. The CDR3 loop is CASSKNRGARTEAFF. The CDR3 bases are TGTGCCAGCAGTAAAAACCGGGGGGCTAGGACTGAAGCTTTCTTT.

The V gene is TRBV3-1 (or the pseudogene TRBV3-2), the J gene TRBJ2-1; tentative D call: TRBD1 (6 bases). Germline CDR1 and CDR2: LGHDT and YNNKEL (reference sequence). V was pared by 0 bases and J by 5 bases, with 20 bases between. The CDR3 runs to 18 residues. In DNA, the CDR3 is TGTGCCAGCAGCCAAGACGTCAGGGGCAGCCATCCGGACAATGAGCAGTTCTTC. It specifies CASSQDVRGSHPDNEQFF.

DNA for the CDR3: TGTGCCAGCAGTCCCCCCTTACGAGGCGAGCAGTACTTC. Amino acids: CASSPPLRGEQYF. This chain connects TRBV28 to TRBJ2-7; D unresolved. Germline assignment: CDR1 MDHEN and CDR2 SYDVKM. This CDR3 has 13 residues. The V and J ends lost 5 bases and 6 bases respectively, with 14 bases between them.

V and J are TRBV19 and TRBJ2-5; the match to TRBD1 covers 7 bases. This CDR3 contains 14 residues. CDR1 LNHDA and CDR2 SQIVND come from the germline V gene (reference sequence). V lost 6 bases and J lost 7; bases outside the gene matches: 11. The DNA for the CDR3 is TGTGCCAGTAGCATGACAGGGATCTCCGGGACCCAGTACTTC. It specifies CASSMTGISGTQYF.

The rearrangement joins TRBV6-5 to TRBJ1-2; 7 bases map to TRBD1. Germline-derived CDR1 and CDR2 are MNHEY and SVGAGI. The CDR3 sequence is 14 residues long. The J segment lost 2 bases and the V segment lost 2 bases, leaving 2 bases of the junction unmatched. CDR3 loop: CASSYGQENYGYTF. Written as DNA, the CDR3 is TGTGCCAGCAGTTACGGACAGGAAAACTATGGCTACACCTTC.

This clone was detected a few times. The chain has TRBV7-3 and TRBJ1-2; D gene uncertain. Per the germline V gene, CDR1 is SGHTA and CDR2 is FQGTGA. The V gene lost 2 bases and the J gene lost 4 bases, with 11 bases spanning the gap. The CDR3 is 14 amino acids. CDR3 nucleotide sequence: TGTGCCAGCAGCTTAGAGAGGAGTGGCTATGGCTACACCTTC. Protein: CASSLERSGYGYTF.

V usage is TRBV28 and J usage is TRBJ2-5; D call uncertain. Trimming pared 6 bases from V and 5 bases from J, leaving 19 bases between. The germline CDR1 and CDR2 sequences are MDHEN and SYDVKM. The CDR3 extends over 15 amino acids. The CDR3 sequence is CASSITPRIRETQYF. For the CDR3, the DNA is TGTGCCAGCAGCATCACTCCCAGGATCCGGGAGACCCAGTACTTC.

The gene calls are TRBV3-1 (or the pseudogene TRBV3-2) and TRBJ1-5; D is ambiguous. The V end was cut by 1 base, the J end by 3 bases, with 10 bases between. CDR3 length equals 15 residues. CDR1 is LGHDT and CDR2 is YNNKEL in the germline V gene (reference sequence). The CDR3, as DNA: TGTGCCAGCAGCCAAGGGGCCATTGTCAATCAGCCCCAGCATTTT. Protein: CASSQGAIVNQPQHF.

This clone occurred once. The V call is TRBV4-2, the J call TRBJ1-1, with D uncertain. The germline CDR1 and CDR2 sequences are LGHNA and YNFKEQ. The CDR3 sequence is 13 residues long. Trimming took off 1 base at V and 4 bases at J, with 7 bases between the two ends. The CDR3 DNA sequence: TGTGCCAGCAGCCAAGCCCGGAGCACTGAAGCTTTCTTT. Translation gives CASSQARSTEAFF.

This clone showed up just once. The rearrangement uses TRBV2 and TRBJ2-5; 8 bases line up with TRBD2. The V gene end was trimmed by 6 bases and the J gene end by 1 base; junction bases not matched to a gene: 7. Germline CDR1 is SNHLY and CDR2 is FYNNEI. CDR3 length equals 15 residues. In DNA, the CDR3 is TGTGCCAGCAGAAGTCGGGGGGGATTCCAAGAGACCCAGTACTTC. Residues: CASRSRGGFQETQYF.

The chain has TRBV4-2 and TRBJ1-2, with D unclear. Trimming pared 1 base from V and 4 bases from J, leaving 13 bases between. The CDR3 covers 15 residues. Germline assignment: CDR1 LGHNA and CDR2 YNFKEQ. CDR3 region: CASSQAKDLAYGYTF. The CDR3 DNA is TGTGCCAGCAGCCAAGCGAAGGATCTAGCCTATGGCTACACCTTC.

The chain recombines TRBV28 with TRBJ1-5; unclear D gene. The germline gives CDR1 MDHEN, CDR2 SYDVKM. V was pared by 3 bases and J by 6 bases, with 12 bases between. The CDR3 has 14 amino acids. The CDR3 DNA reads TGTGCCAGCAGTTTTCGCACAGATGGTCAGCCCCAGCATTTT. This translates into CASSFRTDGQPQHF.